Below, 9 T cell receptor beta chains from the same sample are listed, as sequenced in a study of sequential checkpoint blockade in melanoma. Data came from immunoSEQ multiplex PCR; TCRdb stores just in-frame clones and leaves some out. The sample carries roughly 5,000 clones, less than 75% recorded once. Sample treatment: randomized to nivolumab then ipilimumab (arm A) or the reverse (arm B). The material sequenced was CD8+ T cells sorted from blood (inferred from file names), taken from a patient given nivolumab and ipilimumab in sequence. The receptors were gathered from a human donor with melanoma.

This sequence joins TRBV6-1 and TRBJ2-7; 8 bases agree with TRBD1. Germline CDR1 MNHNS, CDR2 SASEGT. This CDR3 region has 13 residues. V was clipped by 6 bases and J by 2 bases; unmatched bases: 3. The CDR3 reads CASSRDRTYEQYF. The CDR3 DNA reads as TGTGCCAGCAGCCGGGACAGGACCTACGAGCAGTACTTC.

This clone appeared a few times. The chain is built from TRBV6-5 and TRBJ2-7, with D possibly matching TRBD2 (6 bases). The germline V and J ends were trimmed by 8 bases and 1 base, with 9 bases remaining between them. This CDR3 has 12 amino acids. Per the germline V gene, CDR1 is MNHEY and CDR2 is SVGAGI. The CDR3 bases are TGTGCCAGCGGAGGGGTTTCCTACGAGCAGTACTTC. This sequence encodes CASGGVSYEQYF.

The chain is built from TRBV28 and TRBJ2-1; 8 nucleotides agree with TRBD2. The CDR3 sequence is 16 residues long. Germline trimming cut 5 bases from V and 3 bases from J; bases unmatched to any gene: 9. CDR1 and CDR2 from the germline V gene are MDHEN and SYDVKM. The CDR3 DNA reads TGTGCCAGCAGTCCCCGGGGGGGGATACACTACAATGAGCAGTTCTTC. Protein product: CASSPRGGIHYNEQFF.

By sample fraction, this clone is medium-sized (0.01 to 0.1%). The chain uses TRBV6-1 and TRBJ1-3; D uncertain. V was pared by 8 bases and J by 1 base, with 15 bases between. The CDR3 is made up of 15 amino acids. From germline, CDR1 is MNHNS and CDR2 SASEGT. This CDR3 is CASGREFGSGNTIYF. Here the CDR3 DNA reads TGTGCCAGCGGGAGGGAATTTGGGTCTGGAAACACCATATATTTT.

The chain combines TRBV5-4 with TRBJ2-1; 8 bases line up with TRBD1. Germline-derived CDR1 and CDR2 are SGHNT and YYREEE (reference sequence). The CDR3 runs 18 residues. The V gene end was trimmed by 2 bases and the J gene end by 1 base; junction bases not matched to a gene: 11. CDR3 sequence: CASSLVFGTGGSYNEQFF. The CDR3 DNA follows: TGTGCCAGCAGCTTAGTCTTCGGGACAGGAGGGTCCTACAATGAGCAGTTCTTC.

The rearrangement uses TRBV6-5 and TRBJ2-7; TRBD1 might be the D (6 bases). The V end was cut by 6 bases, the J end by 7 bases, with 16 bases between. The CDR3 loop spans 13 amino acids. Germline CDR1 and CDR2: MNHEY and SVGAGI. The CDR3 loop is CASSPNRVGEQYF. In DNA, the CDR3 is TGTGCCAGCAGCCCAAACAGGGTGGGGGAGCAGTACTTC.

V gene TRBV9 combines with J gene TRBJ1-2, with TRBD1 matching over 8 bases. V was pared by 4 bases and J by 2 bases, with 7 bases of the junction left unmatched. CDR3 length equals 15 residues. From germline, CDR1 is SGDLS and CDR2 YYNGEE. In nucleotides, the CDR3 is TGTGCCAGCAGCTCCCGGACAGGGTGGAACTATGGCTACACCTTC. It encodes CASSSRTGWNYGYTF.

The chain recombines TRBV7-9 with TRBJ2-1, with D maybe TRBD1 (7 bases). The CDR3 length is 15 residues. Germline CDR1 is SEHNR and CDR2 is FQNEAQ (reference sequence). V lost 1 base to trimming and J lost 6 bases, with 13 bases between them. The CDR3 reads CASSLGGAGGNEQFF. The CDR3 nucleotides read TGTGCCAGCAGCTTAGGGGGGGCAGGGGGCAATGAGCAGTTCTTC.

The chain combines TRBV9 with TRBJ2-3; D is unclear. Trimming pared 0 bases from V and 6 bases from J, leaving 8 bases between. The CDR3 covers 13 residues. CDR1 SGDLS and CDR2 YYNGEE come from the germline V gene. CDR3 sequence reads: CASSVGPSDTQYF. The CDR3 nucleotides read TGTGCCAGCAGCGTAGGTCCGTCCGATACGCAGTATTTT.